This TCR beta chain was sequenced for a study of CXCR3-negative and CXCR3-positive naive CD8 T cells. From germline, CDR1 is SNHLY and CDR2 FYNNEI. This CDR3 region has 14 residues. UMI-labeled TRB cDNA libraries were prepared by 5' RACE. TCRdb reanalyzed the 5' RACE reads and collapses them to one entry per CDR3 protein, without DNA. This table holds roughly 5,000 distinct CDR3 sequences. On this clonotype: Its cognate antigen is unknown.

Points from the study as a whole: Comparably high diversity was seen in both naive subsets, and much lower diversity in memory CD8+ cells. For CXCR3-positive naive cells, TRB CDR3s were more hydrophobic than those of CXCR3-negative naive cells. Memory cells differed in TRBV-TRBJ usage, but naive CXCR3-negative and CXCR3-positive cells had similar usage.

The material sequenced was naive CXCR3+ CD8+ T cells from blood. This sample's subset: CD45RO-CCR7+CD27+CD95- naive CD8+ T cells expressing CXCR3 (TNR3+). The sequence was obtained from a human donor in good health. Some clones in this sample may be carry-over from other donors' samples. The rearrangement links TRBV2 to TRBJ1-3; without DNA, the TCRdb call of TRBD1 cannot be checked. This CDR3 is CASTGDFSGNTIYF.